This T cell receptor beta chain came from a study of blood T cells in healthy people across ages. It was with a sample-barcoded 5' primer and a J-beta primer mix that a second PCR of about 6 to 11 cycles was run. TCRdb re-analysed the 5' RACE reads in MiXCR, keeping a single row per CDR3 protein. Of 1,300,000 or so distinct CDR3 sequences listed, approximately 60% are singletons. This receptor was obtained from a man younger than 35 in good health. Sequencing was done on a sample of blood.

The CDR3 here is CASSPLSGQGKDGYTF. CDR3 DNA sequence: TGTGCCAGCAGCCCACTCTCGGGACAGGGGAAAGATGGCTACACCTTC. V gene TRBV6-1 combines with J gene TRBJ1-2, with 10 bases that match TRBD1. Losses at the gene ends were 6 bases for V and 6 bases for J; bases not matched to a gene: 13. Germline V CDR1 and CDR2: MNHNS, SASEGT. The CDR3 extends over 16 amino acids.